This is a list of T cell receptor beta chains from one sample in a study of T cells in localized non-small cell lung cancer. Sequencing was performed with immunoSEQ multiplex PCR; in TCRdb, only in-frame clones are kept and a portion is missing. The table records about 59,000 clones, roughly nine tenths of them present only once. The source material was peripheral blood, sampled before any cancer treatment. The receptors shown here come from a man aged 40 to 69 with stage I lung adenocarcinoma. The conserved cysteine and the conserved F or W are not part of the CDR3 here. Some rows have no size entry. The others give once, few or many, or a class for an expanded clone.

.,TRBJ1-6,11,TRBV5-1,ASSSGPNSPLH
.,TRBJ2-1,10,TRBV7-9,ASSLYSDRQF
few,TRBJ2-3,15,TRBV13,ASSRPRGLASTDTQY
.,TRBJ2-7,14,TRBV7-2,ASSFVFLDMGYEQY
.,TRBJ2-2,12,TRBV5-1,ASSGGSPTGELF
.,TRBJ2-1,16,TRBV5-1,ASSLSSGGGPGYNEQF
.,TRBJ2-3,14,TRBV7-9,ASSYIPGLTTDTQY
.,TRBJ1-1,9,TRBV20-1,SAPENTEAF
.,TRBJ2-5,15,TRBV28,ASSPDRSLGIQETQY
.,TRBJ2-2,11,TRBV19,ASRPRGTGELF
.,TRBJ2-7,12,TRBV7-2,ASSLGRVEGEQY
once,TRBJ2-1,14,TRBV7-3,ASSLSPGDQGSEQF
.,TRBJ2-7,11,TRBV28,ASRAPAAYEQY
once,TRBJ2-3,13,TRBV30,AWSAGLAGTDTQY
.,TRBJ2-5,11,TRBV6-1,ASSEGKAGTQY
.,TRBJ2-2,12,TRBV6-4,ASRRDRNTGELF
.,TRBJ1-3,12,TRBV18,ASSPASLRNTIY
many,TRBJ1-5,12,TRBV6-1,ASTPGQSNQPQH
once,TRBJ2-5,14,TRBV11-1,ASSLGMGQESETQY
few,TRBJ2-1,13,TRBV7-3,ASSLSQSVYNEQF
.,TRBJ2-1,14,TRBV9,ASSVTSGSELRWQF
.,TRBJ1-1,11,TRBV27,ASRGERGTEAF
medium-sized,TRBJ1-2,13,TRBV19,ASSTQAGRGDGYT
.,TRBJ1-2,12,TRBV6-5,ASSTYPTGSGYT
.,TRBJ1-1,12,TRBV29-1,SANRIGGNTEAF
.,TRBJ2-3,14,TRBV6-6,ASSQHPGSGTDTQY
.,TRBJ2-7,11,TRBV4-1,ASSLGLAHEQY
.,TRBJ2-1,9,TRBV20-1,SARDTPEQF
.,TRBJ1-1,11,TRBV5-1,ASSLAGVREAF
.,TRBJ2-7,15,TRBV2,ASSPTWWTGASYEQY
few,TRBJ2-6,13,TRBV5-1,ASSLDVSGANVLT
.,TRBJ1-1,11,TRBV19,ASSIFGNAEAF
.,TRBJ2-1,14,TRBV4-2,ASSQGRGGSYNEQF
once,TRBJ2-1,14,TRBV27,ASSLSGRALNLEQF
.,TRBJ2-3,12,TRBV10-3,AIRAGTSTDTQY
.,TRBJ1-1,11,TRBV4-2,ASSEGDNTEAF
.,TRBJ2-2,13,TRBV7-9,ASSLGQGEVGELF
once,TRBJ2-2,12,TRBV25-1,ASRWEGRSGELF
.,TRBJ1-1,14,TRBV19,ASSTADLADDTEAF
.,TRBJ2-4,10,TRBV28,ASPTGVNIQY
.,TRBJ2-3,13,TRBV5-1,ASSSTGDRTDTQY
.,TRBJ2-7,13,TRBV18,ASSPPGTGDKEQY
.,TRBJ2-1,14,TRBV10-2,ASSGVGMSSYNEQF
.,TRBJ2-7,16,TRBV7-2,ASSLVRSDRGHSYEQY
.,TRBJ1-3,11,TRBV7-9,ASRESSGNTIY
.,TRBJ2-1,18,TRBV21-1,ASSKERRAVAGGPSYEQF
.,TRBJ1-1,11,TRBV18,ASSPGSNTEAF
.,TRBJ1-5,15,TRBV18,ASSLRSAGQTHQPQH
.,TRBJ2-7,11,TRBV19,ASSPRDRDQQY
.,TRBJ1-1,12,TRBV7-2,ASSLVLGPAEAF
once,TRBJ2-7,11,TRBV28,ASNRESGYEQY
.,TRBJ2-3,11,TRBV5-1,ASSSPTGDTQY